Listed here are 24 T cell receptor beta chains from one sample, sequenced in a study of vaccination and CD4 T cells after COVID-19. These receptors are not linked to any known antigen. Treatment of the sample: roughly ten-day PBMC culture with coronavirus spike peptide pools or control peptides (ViraFEST assay). Sequence data for DNA of cultured CD4+ T cells were generated by the Oncomine TCR Beta short-read assay. TCRdb called the PCR reads again in MiXCR, with one record for every CDR3 protein. The sample gives 15,000 to 20,000 distinct CDR3 sequences, around 35% of which show up once; 9.5% to 15% is in the top ten. The sample comprised CD4+ T cells from blood, cultured in vitro. Receptors were obtained from a human donor who had recovered from COVID-19.

This chain connects TRBV24-1 to TRBJ2-2, with TRBD2 matching 8 bases. This CDR3 spans 16 amino acids. V dropped 6 bases and J dropped 2; count of bases not matched to a gene: 7. In germline, CDR1 is KGHDR, CDR2 SFDVKD. CDR3 nucleotides: TGTGCCACCAGTCCAGCGACTAGCGTTAACACCGGGGAGCTGTTTTTT. Its protein is CATSPATSVNTGELFF.

This clonotype was seen more than once but under ten times. This chain connects TRBV2 to TRBJ1-5, with D maybe TRBD1 (5 bases). Per the germline V gene, CDR1 is SNHLY and CDR2 is FYNNEI. V was cut by 4 bases and J by 0 bases, with 13 bases left in between. The CDR3 is 16 residues long. CDR3 sequence reads: CASSGGLGDSNQPQHF. CDR3 in DNA: TGTGCCAGCAGTGGGGGTTTGGGGGATAGCAATCAGCCCCAGCATTTT.

In its sample, this clonotype was seen a few times. V is TRBV30 and J is TRBJ2-5; 7 bases align to TRBD2. Germline values: CDR1 GTSNPN, CDR2 SVGIG (reference sequence). This CDR3 is 15 amino acids long. Germline trimming cut 1 base from V and 4 bases from J; bases unmatched to any gene: 9. The chain's CDR3 is CAWSANRGRAETQYF. CDR3 sequence (DNA): TGTGCCTGGAGTGCTAATCGCGGGAGAGCAGAGACCCAGTACTTC.

V gene TRBV7-9 combines with J gene TRBJ2-5; D is unclear. Trimming stripped 1 base from V and 8 bases from J, with 5 bases between. The CDR3 spans 11 residues. Germline V gene data show CDR1 as SEHNR and CDR2 as FQNEAQ (reference sequence). CDR3 nucleotide sequence: TGTGCCAGCAGCTTAGGGAGCACCCAGTACTTC. Protein sequence: CASSLGSTQYF.

There are a few counts of this clonotype. The chain combines TRBV6-4 with TRBJ2-4, with 12 bases fitting TRBD2. The junction had 0 bases not matched to a gene; V was cut back by 4 bases and J by 8 bases. CDR1 is MRHNA and CDR2 is SNTAGT in the germline V gene. This CDR3 is built from 13 residues. In DNA form, the CDR3 reads TGTGCCAGCAGTGGACTAGCGGGAGACATTCAGTACTTC. Translated: CASSGLAGDIQYF.

The gene calls are TRBV7-2 and TRBJ2-7; TRBD2 agrees at 9 bases. V shed 0 bases and J 6 bases; nucleotides not matched to a gene: 6. CDR1 and CDR2 from the germline V gene are SGHTA and FQGNSA. CDR3 length equals 15 residues. This CDR3 is CASSLAFLAGSEQYF. Written as DNA, the CDR3 is TGTGCCAGCAGCTTAGCTTTCCTAGCGGGAAGCGAGCAGTACTTC.

Relative to its sample, this clonotype is medium-sized (0.01 to 0.1%). This sequence joins TRBV7-8 and TRBJ1-5, with D unclear. Germline V gene lookup returns CDR1 SGHVS and CDR2 FQNEAQ. The CDR3 has 13 amino acids. Trimming removed 1 base from V and 6 bases from J, with 7 bases in between. CDR3 region: CASSLGGSQPQHF. The DNA for the CDR3 is TGTGCCAGCAGCTTAGGGGGAAGTCAGCCCCAGCATTTT.

The sample holds a few counts of this clonotype. V is TRBV6-2 or TRBV6-3 and J is TRBJ1-3; no firm D call. The germline CDR1 and CDR2 sequences are MNHEY and SVGEGT. V lost 2 bases, J lost 0 bases, and 2 bases lay in between. This CDR3 comprises 13 residues. The CDR3: CASSYSSGNTIYF. DNA for the CDR3: TGTGCCAGCAGTTACAGCTCTGGAAACACCATATATTTT.

This clonotype was counted a few times. The chain links TRBV30 to TRBJ2-5; 9 nucleotides align to TRBD2. Looked up from germline, CDR1 is GTSNPN and CDR2 is SVGIG (reference sequence). The CDR3 totals 14 residues. V lost 4 bases, J lost 7 bases, and 10 bases stayed unmatched. The CDR3 region has the DNA TGTGCCTGGAAAATGGCGGGAGGGCCCGGGACCCAGTACTTC. It yields the protein CAWKMAGGPGTQYF.

The CDR3 nucleotides read TGTGCCAGCACCCCCGGGAGACAGGGGCCCGGGGAGCTGTTTTTT. Its translation is CASTPGRQGPGELFF. The chain couples TRBV7-9 to TRBJ2-2; 8 bases line up with TRBD1. The germline V gene has CDR1 SEHNR and CDR2 FQNEAQ (reference sequence). The V segment lost 7 bases and the J segment 6 bases; nucleotides outside the gene matches: 10. The CDR3 runs to 15 residues.

Only a few counts were recorded for this clonotype. This chain connects TRBV6-1 to TRBJ2-2, with D possibly being TRBD1 (5 bases). Deletions cut 10 bases from V and 7 bases from J, with 16 bases between. Per the germline V gene, CDR1 is MNHNS and CDR2 is SASEGT. There are 13 residues in the CDR3. The CDR3 coding sequence is TGTGCCACCTCCCAGGGTACCGTCGGGGAGCTGTTTTTT. This encodes CATSQGTVGELFF.

This chain connects TRBV20-1 to TRBJ2-7; D remains unclear. The length of the CDR3 is 12 residues. Trimming pared 4 bases from V and 0 bases from J, leaving 7 bases between. From germline, CDR1 is DFQATT and CDR2 SNEGSKA (reference sequence). CDR3 in amino acids: CSANTASYEQYF. The CDR3 nucleotides read TGCAGTGCTAACACAGCCTCCTACGAGCAGTACTTC.

This clonotype came up a few times. The gene calls are TRBV21-1 and TRBJ1-5. TRBV21-1 is annotated as a pseudogene. CDR3 length: 14 amino acids. The CDR3 spells CASSRGGRDQPQHF. The CDR3 DNA follows: TGTGCCAGCAGCAGGGGAGGGAGGGACCAGCCCCAGCATTTT.

This clonotype has just a few counts. V gene TRBV20-1 combines with J gene TRBJ1-2; the match to TRBD1 covers 8 bases. J gave up 0 bases and V 7 bases, and 1 base lay outside the gene matches. This CDR3 contains 12 residues. Per the germline V gene, CDR1 is DFQATT and CDR2 is SNEGSKA (reference sequence). DNA of the CDR3: TGCAGTGGGGACAGGACTAACTATGGCTACACCTTC. It translates to CSGDRTNYGYTF.

This chain uses TRBV4-1 with TRBJ2-2, with 8 nucleotides matching TRBD2. The germline CDR1 and CDR2 sequences are MGHRA and YSYEKL. The J segment lost 8 bases and the V segment lost 4 bases, leaving 12 bases of the junction unmatched. This CDR3 comprises 16 residues. The CDR3 DNA reads TGCGCCAGCAGCCCCGGGGGACTAGAGGTCCTGGGGGAGCTGTTTTTT. It codes for CASSPGGLEVLGELFF.

J is TRBJ2-7 and V is TRBV7-2; the match to TRBD2 covers 10 bases. CDR3 size: 13 residues. Germline loops: CDR1 SGHTA, CDR2 FQGNSA. J gave up 6 bases and V 2 bases, and 1 base lay outside the gene matches. The CDR3 region is CASSLTSGTEQYF. CDR3 nucleotide sequence: TGTGCCAGCAGCTTAACTAGCGGGACCGAGCAGTACTTC.

The V call is TRBV11-2, the J call TRBJ2-1, with 7 bases fitting TRBD1. The trim removed 5 bases at V and 4 bases at J, leaving 2 bases unmatched. Germline assignment: CDR1 SGHAT and CDR2 FQNNGV. This CDR3 is 13 amino acids long. CDR3 region: CASSPGQYNEQFF. The CDR3 bases are TGTGCCAGCAGCCCGGGACAGTACAATGAGCAGTTCTTC. Complete variable domain (other parts from reference TRBV11-2 and TRBJ2-1): EAGVAQSPRYKIIEKRQSVAFWCNPISGHATLYWYQQILGQGPKLLIQFQNNGVVDDSQLPKDRFSAERLKGVDSTLKIQPAKLEDSAVYLCASSPGQYNEQFFGPGTRLTVL.

This chain uses TRBV30 with TRBJ2-3; D is perhaps TRBD2 (6 bases). Germline V gene lookup returns CDR1 GTSNPN and CDR2 SVGIG (reference sequence). The CDR3 covers 13 residues. The CDR3 spells CAARSSGTDTQYF. The CDR3 DNA reads TGTGCGGCGCGGTCTAGCGGCACAGATACGCAGTATTTT.

V is TRBV20-1 and J is TRBJ2-5; no reliable D call. CDR1 DFQATT and CDR2 SNEGSKA come from the germline V gene (reference sequence). Trimming pared 3 bases from V and 5 bases from J, leaving 16 bases between. CDR3 length: 14 amino acids. CDR3: CSASGLRMVETQYF. The CDR3 region has the DNA TGCAGTGCTAGTGGGCTCCGGATGGTGGAGACCCAGTACTTC.

This clonotype came up a few times. The V gene is TRBV20-1, the J gene TRBJ2-6, with D possibly being TRBD2 (6 bases). Trimming took 3 bases from V and 4 from J, leaving 7 bases between them. Germline V gene data show CDR1 as DFQATT and CDR2 as SNEGSKA (reference sequence). This CDR3 region has 13 residues. CDR3 DNA: TGCAGTGCTAGGGCGGGGGGGGCCAACGTCCTGACTTTC. Translated: CSARAGGANVLTF.

In this sample, this clonotype turned up a few times. The chain carries TRBV20-1 and TRBJ2-1, with 10 positions matching TRBD1. CDR1 is DFQATT and CDR2 is SNEGSKA in the germline V gene (reference sequence). The CDR3 loop spans 18 amino acids. The V gene end was trimmed by 2 bases and the J gene end by 5 bases; junction bases not matched to a gene: 15. CDR3 coding DNA: TGCAGTGCTAGACCCCCTAGCGGACAGGGGGTTAAGGACAATGAGCAGTTCTTC. This sequence encodes CSARPPSGQGVKDNEQFF.

In its sample, this clonotype was seen a few times. The chain has TRBV4-1 and TRBJ2-7; 13 bases align to TRBD2. There are 15 residues in the CDR3. The germline CDR1 and CDR2 sequences are MGHRA and YSYEKL. V gave up 2 bases and J gave up 3 bases; unmatched junction bases: 1. CDR3 protein: CASSQTSGRVYEQYF. DNA for the CDR3: TGCGCCAGCAGCCAAACTAGCGGGAGGGTCTACGAGCAGTACTTC.

CDR3 sequence: CASSEGPRSYEQYF. CDR3 in DNA: TGTGCCAGCAGTGAAGGGCCGCGGTCCTACGAGCAGTACTTC. The V gene is TRBV2, the J gene TRBJ2-7; D not certain. The V gene lost 1 base and the J gene lost 1 base, with 8 bases spanning the gap. The V gene's germline CDR1 is SNHLY and CDR2 FYNNEI. The CDR3 runs to 14 residues.

The CDR3 coding sequence is TGCGCCAGCAGCTTGGTTCAGGGTCAGGATCAGCCCCAGCATTTT. This sequence encodes CASSLVQGQDQPQHF. V usage is TRBV5-1 and J usage is TRBJ1-5; D might be TRBD1 (5 bases). Deletions cut 0 bases from V and 5 bases from J, with 12 bases between. Looked up from germline, CDR1 is SGHRS and CDR2 is YFSETQ. There are 15 residues in the CDR3.